This entry lists 15 T cell receptor beta chains sequenced from one sample in a study of T cell repertoires in cytomegalovirus infection. TCRdb itself ran the reads through MiXCR, one entry per CDR3 protein. There are fewer than 1,000,000 distinct CDR3 sequences in the sample; approximately 31% occur only once, and 13% lies in the top ten. These receptors have no known antigen. Sequenced material: cultured CD8+ T cells from PBMCs, taken from culture after CMV antigen stimulation. The source of these receptors is a human donor in good health (CMV status not recorded). Some clones in this sample may be carry-over from other donors' samples.

This clonotype was observed a few times. J is TRBJ2-6 and V is TRBV5-4; possible D gene TRBD1, 5 bases. Trimming removed 6 bases at V and 0 bases at J, with 13 bases between. Germline V CDR1 and CDR2: SGHNT, YYREEE (reference sequence). The CDR3 totals 16 residues. CDR3 region: CASIGTGFSGANVLTF. As DNA, the CDR3 is TGTGCCAGCATCGGAACAGGTTTCTCTGGGGCCAACGTCCTGACTTTC.

V is TRBV6-5 and J is TRBJ2-2, with TRBD2 matching 7 bases. The CDR3 is made up of 16 amino acids. CDR1 and CDR2 from the germline V gene are MNHEY and SVGAGI. V gave up 6 bases and J gave up 5 bases; unmatched junction bases: 12. CDR3 nucleotide sequence: TGTGCCAGCAGGCAAAATGGGGGGGGGGATACCGGGGAGCTGTTTTTT. Amino acids: CASRQNGGGDTGELFF.

The genes are TRBV11-2 and TRBJ2-3; D unclear. This CDR3 is 15 amino acids long. Between the trimmed V and J ends, which lost 1 base and 5 bases, there was a span of 13 bases. Germline V gives CDR1 SGHAT, CDR2 FQNNGV. CDR3 sequence reads: CASSLGDRAKDTQYF. Written as DNA, the CDR3 is TGTGCCAGCAGCTTAGGAGATCGGGCCAAAGATACGCAGTATTTT.

This clonotype was observed at least ten times. This chain uses TRBV4-2 with TRBJ2-2, with 8 positions matching TRBD2. In germline, CDR1 is LGHNA, CDR2 YNFKEQ. The CDR3 consists of 15 residues. Unmatched junction bases numbered 6, after V lost 2 bases and J lost 7 bases. CDR3 loop: CASSQSGGRGGELFF. The CDR3 nucleotides are TGTGCCAGCAGCCAATCGGGGGGGCGGGGCGGGGAGCTGTTTTTT.

The V gene is TRBV29-1, the J gene TRBJ1-1; D is perhaps TRBD1 (6 bases). The V end was cut by 5 bases, the J end by 7 bases, with 23 bases between. This CDR3 spans 15 amino acids. Germline V lookup: CDR1 SQVTM, CDR2 ANQGSEA. CDR3 bases: TGCAGCGTTCTCCCCTGGATGGGGGACAATAATGAAGCTTTCTTT. Its translation: CSVLPWMGDNNEAFF. The variable domain in full, completed from reference TRBV29-1 and TRBJ1-1, reads SAVISQKPSRDICQRGTSLTIQCQVDSQVTMMFWYRQQPGQSLTLIATANQGSEATYESGFVIDKFPISRPNLTFSTLTVSNMSPEDSSIYLCSVLPWMGDNNEAFFGQGTRLTVV.

The chain links TRBV7-9 to TRBJ2-5; possibly TRBD1 or TRBD2 for D (6 bases each). Germline V gene lookup returns CDR1 SEHNR and CDR2 FQNEAQ (reference sequence). The CDR3 is 14 amino acids. V dropped 5 bases and J dropped 4 bases, with 14 bases sitting between them. In DNA form, the CDR3 reads TGTGCCAGCAGCCCTTCGAGGGGGGCAGAGACCCAGTACTTC. The encoded protein is CASSPSRGAETQYF.

With respect to this clonotype: It may be a read error: a sequence one base away is much more abundant. The rearrangement uses TRBV7-4 and TRBJ2-5; D gene uncertain. The CDR3 runs to 15 residues. Germline V lookup: CDR1 SGHVT, CDR2 SQSDAQ. Between the trimmed V and J ends, which lost 2 bases and 0 bases, there was a span of 10 bases. This chain's CDR3 is CASSLRIGHQETQYF. The CDR3 nucleotides read TGTGCCAGCAGCTTACGGATAGGGCACCAAGAGACCCAGTACTTC.

The table lists this clonotype with a few counts. CDR3 bases: TGCAGTGCTTTGAACAGGGAGGCAGTCTACAATGAGCAGTTCTTC. Residues: CSALNREAVYNEQFF. The chain couples TRBV20-1 to TRBJ2-1, with D possibly called TRBD1 or TRBD2 (6 bases each). The CDR3 covers 15 residues. Germline CDR1 and CDR2: DFQATT and SNEGSKA (reference sequence). Trimming cost V 5 bases and J 3 bases, with 17 bases left between them.

This chain uses TRBV6-1 with TRBJ1-1, with TRBD1 matching over 8 bases. Germline CDR1 is MNHNS and CDR2 is SASEGT. This CDR3 contains 15 residues. The J segment lost 4 bases and the V segment lost 2 bases, leaving 6 bases of the junction unmatched. As DNA, the CDR3 is TGTGCCAGCAGTGAACGGACAGGGCTATTCACTGAAGCTTTCTTT. This codes for CASSERTGLFTEAFF.

In this sample, this clonotype turned up many times. The rearrangement links TRBV24-1 to TRBJ1-1; D remains unclear. In germline, CDR1 is KGHDR, CDR2 SFDVKD. The CDR3 has 14 residues. Trimming stripped 4 bases from V and 4 bases from J, with 12 bases between. The CDR3 DNA reads as TGTGCCACCAGTGACCCCGACGGGCCCACTGAAGCTTTCTTT. It codes for CATSDPDGPTEAFF.

This clonotype was detected only a few times. This chain joins TRBV10-3 and TRBJ2-4, with 9 positions matching TRBD1. In germline, CDR1 is ENHRY, CDR2 SYGVKD. This CDR3 region has 17 residues. J was trimmed by 0 bases and V by 2 bases; bases with no gene match: 5. The DNA of the CDR3 is TGTGCCATCAGTGAGACAGGGGGCGCGGCAGCCAAAAACATTCAGTACTTC. It is translated as CAISETGGAAAKNIQYF.

In the case of this clonotype: Compared with germline, one end of the junction differs, possibly owing to a read error. The chain carries TRBV6-1 and TRBJ1-5, with TRBD1 matching 11 bases. The germline V gene encodes CDR1 MNHNS and CDR2 SASEGT. This CDR3 is built from 16 residues. Here the CDR3 reads CANSGTGGERKRPQHF. The CDR3 DNA follows: TGTGCCAACAGTGGGACAGGGGGTGAAAGAAAGAGGCCCCAGCATTTT.

This clonotype was counted only a few times. This chain uses TRBV10-2 with TRBJ1-6; D uncertain. The germline V gene encodes CDR1 WSHSY and CDR2 SAAADI. The CDR3 contains 13 residues. The ends were cut back, 6 bases at V and 8 bases at J, with 11 bases in the middle. Here the CDR3 reads CASRLGDYSPLHF. The CDR3 coding sequence is TGCGCCAGCAGACTGGGCGATTATTCACCCCTCCACTTT.

The chain uses TRBV7-8 and TRBJ2-7; 9 bases line up with TRBD2. V dropped 4 bases and J dropped 0; count of bases not matched to a gene: 4. CDR3 size: 15 residues. The germline gives CDR1 SGHVS, CDR2 FQNEAQ. CDR3: CASSSTSGSSYEQYF. CDR3 nucleotides: TGTGCCAGCAGCTCGACTAGCGGTAGCTCCTACGAGCAGTACTTC.

This clonotype occurred a few times. The chain links TRBV20-1 to TRBJ1-2; TRBD1 might be the D (5 bases). This CDR3 is built from 14 residues. V gave up 5 bases and J gave up 7 bases, with 20 bases separating them. Germline V gene data show CDR1 as DFQATT and CDR2 as SNEGSKA (reference sequence). The CDR3 nucleotides are TGCAGTGCTCAAGGGGCCCAAAGGTTGAGTGGCTACACCTTC. It encodes CSAQGAQRLSGYTF.